One sample yielded the 21 T cell receptor beta chains listed below, sequenced in a study of blood T cell repertoires in COVID-19. Clones were sequenced by immunoSEQ multiplex PCR, and TCRdb holds only the in-frame ones, with some missing. In the table there are about 260,000 clones, about 89% of which are singletons. The sample consisted of peripheral blood. The receptors derive from a woman between 35 and 50 years old who had recovered from COVID-19.

The chain's CDR3 is CASSPQVLYGNTIYF. CDR3 in DNA: TGTGCCAGCAGCCCCCAAGTGCTCTACGGAAACACCATATATTTT. The chain is built from TRBV3-1 (or the pseudogene TRBV3-2) and TRBJ1-3; D unresolved. CDR3 length: 15 amino acids. Per the germline V gene, CDR1 is LGHDT and CDR2 is YNNKEL (reference sequence). Trimming removed 4 bases at V and 4 bases at J, with 14 bases between.

In this sample, this clone turned up a few times. The genes are TRBV18 and TRBJ1-2; tentative D call: TRBD1 (5 bases). The CDR3 totals 14 residues. V was cut by 3 bases and J by 2 bases, with 10 bases left in between. Looked up from germline, CDR1 is KGHSH and CDR2 is LQKENI. CDR3 loop: CASSPGLVNYGYTF. DNA of the CDR3: TGTGCCAGCTCACCGGGACTAGTCAACTATGGCTACACCTTC.

J is TRBJ2-3 and V is TRBV29-1; TRBD1 aligns across 7 bases. This CDR3 comprises 12 residues. Germline CDR1 SQVTM, CDR2 ANQGSEA. Germline trimming cut 8 bases from V and 5 bases from J; bases unmatched to any gene: 7. The CDR3 loop reads CSSDRAEDTQYF. CDR3 bases: TGCAGCTCTGACAGGGCCGAAGATACGCAGTATTTT.

This chain links TRBV28 with TRBJ2-7; possible D gene TRBD1, 5 bases. CDR3 length: 13 amino acids. V was cut by 3 bases and J by 6 bases, with 12 bases left in between. The germline V gene encodes CDR1 MDHEN and CDR2 SYDVKM. The CDR3 DNA follows: TGTGCCAGCAGTTTTCTAGGGGTCAGCGAGCAGTACTTC. Its protein product is CASSFLGVSEQYF. The full variable domain, completed using reference TRBV28 and TRBJ2-7, is DVKVTQSSRYLVKRTGEKVFLECVQDMDHENMFWYRQDPGLGLRLIYFSYDVKMKEKGDIPEGYSVSREKKERFSLILESASTNQTSMYLCASSFLGVSEQYFGPGTRLTVT.

V is TRBV30 and J is TRBJ2-7; TRBD1 matches at 7 bases. Unmatched junction bases numbered 7, after V lost 4 bases and J lost 4 bases. Per the germline V gene, CDR1 is GTSNPN and CDR2 is SVGIG (reference sequence). The CDR3 is made up of 13 amino acids. The CDR3 DNA sequence: TGTGCCTGGAACCCCGGGACAGCATACGAGCAGTACTTC. This sequence encodes CAWNPGTAYEQYF.

This clone showed up just once. V usage is TRBV18 and J usage is TRBJ1-3, with D perhaps TRBD1 (5 bases). Trimming took off 5 bases at V and 4 bases at J, with 15 bases between the two ends. Germline V lookup: CDR1 KGHSH, CDR2 LQKENI. The CDR3 extends over 15 amino acids. The CDR3: CASSTPQVLGNTIYF. The CDR3 nucleotides read TGTGCCAGCTCAACCCCACAGGTCCTCGGAAACACCATATATTTT.

The chain couples TRBV5-1 to TRBJ2-5; D is unclear. The length of the CDR3 is 12 residues. V was shortened by 5 bases and J by 0 bases, with 5 bases between the two germline ends. Germline CDR1 is SGHRS and CDR2 is YFSETQ. The CDR3 sequence is CASRQDQETQYF. The DNA for the CDR3 is TGCGCCAGCAGGCAGGACCAAGAGACCCAGTACTTC. The whole variable domain, remainder taken from reference TRBV5-1 and TRBJ2-5, is KAGVTQTPRYLIKTRGQQVTLSCSPISGHRSVSWYQQTPGQGLQFLFEYFSETQRNKGNFPGRFSGRQFSNSRSEMNVSTLELGDSALYLCASRQDQETQYFGPGTRLLVL.

The chain couples TRBV3-1 (or the pseudogene TRBV3-2) to TRBJ1-1; weak D call: TRBD1 (6 bases). This CDR3 has 16 residues. V was trimmed by 0 bases and J by 2 bases, leaving 13 bases between them. CDR1 and CDR2 from the germline V gene are LGHDT and YNNKEL (reference sequence). The CDR3: CASSQDENRVNTEAFF. CDR3 nucleotide sequence: TGTGCCAGCAGCCAAGATGAGAACAGGGTAAACACTGAAGCTTTCTTT.

CDR3 sequence (DNA): TGCGCCAGCAGCCAAGAGGGACATCGAGGGGATCAGCCCCAGCATTTT. This sequence encodes CASSQEGHRGDQPQHF. This sequence joins TRBV4-1 and TRBJ1-5, with a weak D call TRBD1 (6 bases). The V gene's germline CDR1 is MGHRA and CDR2 YSYEKL. This CDR3 is 16 amino acids long. V was pared by 0 bases and J by 5 bases, with 14 bases between.

The V gene is TRBV5-1, the J gene TRBJ1-1; perhaps TRBD1 as D (5 bases). Per the germline V gene, CDR1 is SGHRS and CDR2 is YFSETQ. This CDR3 has 14 amino acids. V was shortened by 4 bases and J by 4 bases, with 14 bases between the two germline ends. CDR3 DNA: TGCGCCAGCAGCCCAATAACGGGGGGCACTGAAGCTTTCTTT. Its translation: CASSPITGGTEAFF.

V usage is TRBV5-4 and J usage is TRBJ1-1, with TRBD1 matching 7 bases. The CDR3 consists of 14 residues. In germline, CDR1 is SGHNT, CDR2 YYREEE (reference sequence). The V and J ends lost 5 bases and 0 bases, in that order; junction bases with no gene match: 4. CDR3: CASRGTVLNTEAFF. The CDR3 bases are TGTGCCAGCAGGGGGACAGTACTGAACACTGAAGCTTTCTTT.

The chain has TRBV19 and TRBJ2-1, with 14 bases identical to TRBD2. Germline values: CDR1 LNHDA, CDR2 SQIVND (reference sequence). The ends lost 3 bases at V and 6 bases at J; junction bases unmatched: 1. The CDR3 runs to 15 residues. CDR3 nucleotide sequence: TGTGCCAGTAGTATTGGACTAGCGGGGGGCAATGAGCAGTTCTTC. Protein product: CASSIGLAGGNEQFF.

In DNA, the CDR3 is TGCGCCAGCAGCTTGGGCCCAGGGGAAGGAGAGACCCAGTACTTC. As protein: CASSLGPGEGETQYF. The chain couples TRBV5-1 to TRBJ2-5; D perhaps matches TRBD1 (6 bases). The CDR3 sequence is 15 residues long. V was clipped by 0 bases and J by 4 bases, with 13 bases between them. Germline lookup yields CDR1 SGHRS and CDR2 YFSETQ. Together with reference TRBV5-1 and TRBJ2-5, the CDR3 gives the full variable domain: KAGVTQTPRYLIKTRGQQVTLSCSPISGHRSVSWYQQTPGQGLQFLFEYFSETQRNKGNFPGRFSGRQFSNSRSEMNVSTLELGDSALYLCASSLGPGEGETQYFGPGTRLLVL.

This chain uses TRBV7-9 with TRBJ2-5; a weak D match, TRBD2 (7 bases). Germline V gene sequence: CDR1 SEHNR, CDR2 FQNEAQ (reference sequence). There are 18 residues in the CDR3. V lost 1 base and J 2 bases, leaving 20 bases between the germline ends. DNA of the CDR3: TGTGCCAGCAGCTTAGGGTTCTGGGGGCTAGCGGAGCAAGAGACCCAGTACTTC. It encodes CASSLGFWGLAEQETQYF. Variable domain in full (rest from reference TRBV7-9 and TRBJ2-5): DTGVSQNPRHKITKRGQNVTFRCDPISEHNRLYWYRQTLGQGPEFLTYFQNEAQLEKSRLLSDRFSAERPKGSFSTLEIQRTEQGDSAMYLCASSLGFWGLAEQETQYFGPGTRLLVL.

As DNA, the CDR3 is TGTGCCAGCAGCGGCCGGGACTCTGGGGCCAACGTCCTGACTTTC. Its translation is CASSGRDSGANVLTF. V and J are TRBV9 and TRBJ2-6; TRBD2 is a possible D gene (5 bases). Trimming shortened V by 3 bases and J by 0 bases, and 7 bases separated the two germline ends. The V gene's germline CDR1 is SGDLS and CDR2 YYNGEE. The CDR3 spans 15 residues.

The chain carries TRBV14 and TRBJ1-4; D unclear. The CDR3 is made up of 15 amino acids. Between the trimmed V and J ends, which lost 2 bases and 0 bases, there was a span of 7 bases. Germline V gene sequence: CDR1 SGHDN, CDR2 FVKESK. The CDR3 DNA is TGTGCCAGCAGCCAAACACATGCAACTAATGAAAAACTGTTTTTT. It is translated as CASSQTHATNEKLFF.

This clone was detected only once. The chain employs TRBV5-1 and TRBJ1-4; D gene unclear. Germline CDR1 SGHRS, CDR2 YFSETQ. The CDR3 sequence is 19 residues long. Between the trimmed V and J ends, which lost 0 bases and 0 bases, there was a span of 18 bases. CDR3 residues: CASSLGGGGSFATNEKLFF. CDR3 coding DNA: TGCGCCAGCAGCTTGGGTGGAGGAGGGAGCTTTGCAACTAATGAAAAACTGTTTTTT.

The J gene is TRBJ2-7, the V gene TRBV3-1 (or the pseudogene TRBV3-2); 10 bases are shared with TRBD1. This CDR3 has 15 residues. Per germline, CDR1 LGHDT and CDR2 YNNKEL (reference sequence). V was clipped by 5 bases and J by 1 base; unmatched bases: 5. The CDR3 DNA is TGTGCCAGCAGCACGGGACAGGGGACATCCTACGAGCAGTACTTC. Its translation: CASSTGQGTSYEQYF.

The chain is built from TRBV6-5 and TRBJ1-2; maybe TRBD1 (5 bases). Germline-derived CDR1 and CDR2 are MNHEY and SVGAGI. The CDR3 runs to 12 residues. V was cut by 4 bases and J by 3 bases, with 6 bases left in between. CDR3 coding DNA: TGTGCCAGCAGTTCAGGGCACTATGGCTACACCTTC. It translates to CASSSGHYGYTF.

J is TRBJ2-3 and V is TRBV3-1 (or the pseudogene TRBV3-2); D unclear. Germline CDR1 is LGHDT and CDR2 is YNNKEL (reference sequence). V lost 0 bases and J lost 2, with 9 bases in between. This CDR3 comprises 15 residues. For the CDR3, the DNA is TGTGCCAGCAGCCAAGACGCGGTTTACACAGATACGCAGTATTTT. Translated: CASSQDAVYTDTQYF.

The rearrangement joins TRBV2 to TRBJ1-5; D not resolved. The V end was cut by 6 bases, the J end by 5 bases, with 11 bases between. The CDR3 is 13 residues long. Germline V lookup: CDR1 SNHLY, CDR2 FYNNEI. CDR3 in amino acids: CASRQTTHQPQHF. CDR3 sequence (DNA): TGTGCCAGCAGACAGACAACCCATCAGCCCCAGCATTTT.